This T cell receptor beta chain comes out of a study of vaccination and CD4 T cells after COVID-19. Study overall: Drawing of post-COVID samples took place a median 101 days after diagnosis (range 35 to 161). Overlapping SARS-CoV-2, HCoV-NL63, HCoV-OC43 and HCoV-229E spike peptides were used to stimulate cells.

Cultured CD4+ T-cell DNA underwent Oncomine TCR Beta short-read sequencing. TCRdb re-called the PCR reads with MiXCR, one entry per CDR3 protein. The sample holds some 12,000 distinct CDR3 sequences, around 20% seen once. Treatment noted: approximately nine-day PBMC culture with coronavirus spike peptide pools or control peptides (ViraFEST assay). The CDR3 covers 14 residues. V lost 2 bases, J lost 2 bases, and 10 bases lay in between. In germline, CDR1 is LNHDA, CDR2 SQIVND (reference sequence). This clonotype was picked up a small number of times. What it recognizes is unknown. Material: CD4+ T cells from blood, cultured in vitro, obtained before SARS-CoV-2 vaccination. This receptor was taken from a human donor who received a COVID-19 vaccine. The gene calls are TRBV19 and TRBJ2-7; maybe TRBD1 (6 bases). The CDR3 region has the DNA TGTGCCAGTAGTATAAGAGGACAGACCTACGAGCAGTACTTC. Translating it yields CASSIRGQTYEQYF.